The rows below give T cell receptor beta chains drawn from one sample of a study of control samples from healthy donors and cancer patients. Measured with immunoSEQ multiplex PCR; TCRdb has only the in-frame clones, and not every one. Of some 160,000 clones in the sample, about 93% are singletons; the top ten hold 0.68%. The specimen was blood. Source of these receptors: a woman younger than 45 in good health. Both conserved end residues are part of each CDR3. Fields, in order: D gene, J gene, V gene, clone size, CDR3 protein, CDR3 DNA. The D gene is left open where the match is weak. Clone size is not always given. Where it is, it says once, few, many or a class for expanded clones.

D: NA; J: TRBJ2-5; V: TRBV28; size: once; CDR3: CASSLLRDSQETQYF; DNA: TGTGCCAGCAGTTTACTCCGTGACAGTCAAGAGACCCAGTACTTC
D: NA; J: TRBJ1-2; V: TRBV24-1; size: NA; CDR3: CATSDPRTSKNGYTF; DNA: TGTGCCACCAGTGATCCGAGGACCTCAAAAAATGGCTACACCTTC
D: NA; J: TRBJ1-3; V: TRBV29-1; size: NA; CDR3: CSVISGRGASGNTIYF; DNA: TGCAGCGTTATCTCGGGCCGGGGGGCTTCTGGAAACACCATATATTTT
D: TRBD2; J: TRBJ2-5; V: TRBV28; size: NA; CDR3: CASRTSGSQETQYF; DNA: TGTGCCAGCAGAACTAGCGGGTCTCAAGAGACCCAGTACTTC
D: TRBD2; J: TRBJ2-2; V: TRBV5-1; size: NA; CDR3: CASSQTSGRTGNTGELFF; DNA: TGCGCCAGCAGCCAAACTAGCGGGAGGACCGGGAACACCGGGGAGCTGTTTTTT
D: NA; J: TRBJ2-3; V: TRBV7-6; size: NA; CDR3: CASSRGGADTQYF; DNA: TGTGCCAGCAGCAGGGGGGGGGCGGATACGCAGTATTTT
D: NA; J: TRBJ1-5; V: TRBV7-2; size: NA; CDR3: CASSLRGNQPQHF; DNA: TGTGCCAGCAGCTTGAGAGGCAATCAGCCCCAGCATTTT
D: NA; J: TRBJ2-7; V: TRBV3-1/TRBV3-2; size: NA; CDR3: CASSQDRLYEQYF; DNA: TGTGCCAGCAGCCAAGATCGGCTTTACGAGCAGTACTTC
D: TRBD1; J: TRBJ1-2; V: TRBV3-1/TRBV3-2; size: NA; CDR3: CASSQGPTGSYGYTF; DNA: TGTGCCAGCAGCCAAGGCCCGACAGGGAGCTATGGCTACACCTTC
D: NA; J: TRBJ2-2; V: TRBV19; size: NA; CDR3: CASSSGEATGELFF; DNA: TGTGCCAGTAGTTCGGGTGAGGCCACCGGGGAGCTGTTTTTT
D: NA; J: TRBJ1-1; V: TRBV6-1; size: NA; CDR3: CASSEVRMNTEAFF; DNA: TGTGCCAGCAGTGAAGTCCGGATGAACACTGAAGCTTTCTTT
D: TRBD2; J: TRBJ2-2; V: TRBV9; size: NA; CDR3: CASSVAGGRASGELFF; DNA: TGTGCCAGCAGCGTAGCTGGCGGGAGGGCCTCCGGGGAGCTGTTTTTT
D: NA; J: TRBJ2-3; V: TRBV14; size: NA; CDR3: CASSPGAASTDTQYF; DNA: TGTGCCAGCAGCCCCGGTGCAGCTAGCACAGATACGCAGTATTTT
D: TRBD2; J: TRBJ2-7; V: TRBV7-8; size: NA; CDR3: CASSLGGRVEQYF; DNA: TGTGCCAGCAGCTTGGGCGGGAGGGTTGAGCAGTACTTC
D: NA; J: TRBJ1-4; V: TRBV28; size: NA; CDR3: CASSLAAGGELFF; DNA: TGTGCCAGCAGTTTGGCCGCTGGGGGGGAACTGTTTTTT
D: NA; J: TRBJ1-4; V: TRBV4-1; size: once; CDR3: CASSQPQTGLGEKLFF; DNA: TGCGCCAGCAGCCAACCCCAGACAGGTCTGGGTGAAAAACTGTTTTTT
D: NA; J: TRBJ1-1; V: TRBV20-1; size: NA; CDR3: CSANEGLNTEAFF; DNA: TGCAGTGCTAATGAAGGTCTGAACACTGAAGCTTTCTTT
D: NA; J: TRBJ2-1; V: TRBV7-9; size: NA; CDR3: CASSLVDTLGEQFF; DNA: TGTGCCAGCAGCTTAGTGGACACATTGGGTGAGCAGTTCTTC
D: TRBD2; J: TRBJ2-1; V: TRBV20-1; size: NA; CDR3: CSASYVTSGQHNEQFF; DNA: TGCAGTGCTAGTTACGTTACTAGCGGTCAACACAATGAGCAGTTCTTC
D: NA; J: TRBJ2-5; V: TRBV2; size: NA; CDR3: CAQKEDNQETQYF; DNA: TGTGCCCAGAAGGAGGACAACCAAGAGACCCAGTACTTC
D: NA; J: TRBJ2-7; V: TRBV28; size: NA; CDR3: CASSPPWHGREQYF; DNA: TGTGCCAGCAGTCCCCCATGGCATGGCAGGGAGCAGTACTTC
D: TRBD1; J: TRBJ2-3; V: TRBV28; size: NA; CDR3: CASSLAGQGTDTQYF; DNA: TGTGCCAGCAGTTTAGCAGGACAGGGCACAGATACGCAGTATTTT
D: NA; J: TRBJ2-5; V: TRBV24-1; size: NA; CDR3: CATSDSETQYF; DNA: TGTGCCACCAGTGATTCAGAGACCCAGTACTTC
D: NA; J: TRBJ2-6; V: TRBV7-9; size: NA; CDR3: CASSLGRTGANVLTF; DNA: TGTGCCAGCAGCTTAGGGAGGACTGGGGCCAACGTCCTGACTTTC
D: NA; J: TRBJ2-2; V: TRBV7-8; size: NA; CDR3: CASSFRSGPTGELFF; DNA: TGTGCCAGCAGCTTTCGGTCGGGGCCCACCGGGGAGCTGTTTTTT
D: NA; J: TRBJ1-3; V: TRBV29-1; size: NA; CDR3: CSGMQGAGNTIYF; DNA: TGCAGCGGAATGCAGGGTGCTGGAAACACCATATATTTT
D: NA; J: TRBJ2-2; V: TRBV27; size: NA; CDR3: CASSEKGFNTGELFF; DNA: TGTGCCAGCAGCGAAAAGGGCTTCAACACCGGGGAGCTGTTTTTT
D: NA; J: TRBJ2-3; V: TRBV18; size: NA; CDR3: CASSLPAGTTDTQYF; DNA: TGTGCCAGCTCACTACCAGCGGGCACCACAGATACGCAGTATTTT
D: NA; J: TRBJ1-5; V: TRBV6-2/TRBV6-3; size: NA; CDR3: CASSYFLGGPSNQPQHF; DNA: TGTGCCAGCAGTTATTTTCTTGGGGGCCCGAGCAATCAGCCCCAGCATTTT
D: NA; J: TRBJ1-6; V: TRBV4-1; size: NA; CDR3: CASSSRPINSPLHF; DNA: TGCGCCAGCAGCTCTCGACCGATCAATTCACCCCTCCACTTT
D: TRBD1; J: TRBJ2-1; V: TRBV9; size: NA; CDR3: CASSLRDRGIDEQFF; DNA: TGTGCCAGCAGCCTCCGGGACAGGGGTATCGATGAGCAGTTCTTC
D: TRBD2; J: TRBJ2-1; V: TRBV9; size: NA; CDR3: CASSVAGGLAGASLVF; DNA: TGTGCCAGCAGCGTAGCTGGGGGACTAGCGGGAGCCTCCTTGGTCTTC
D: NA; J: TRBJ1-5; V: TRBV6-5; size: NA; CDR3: CASSYSTGNQPQHF; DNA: TGTGCCAGCAGTTACTCGACAGGCAATCAGCCCCAGCATTTT
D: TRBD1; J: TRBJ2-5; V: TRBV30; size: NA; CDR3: CAGRQGETQYF; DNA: TGTGCCGGAAGACAGGGAGAGACCCAGTACTTC
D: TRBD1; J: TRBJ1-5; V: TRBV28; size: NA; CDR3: CARTRASFQRDRGESNQPQHF; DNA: TGTGCCAGGACGAGGGCCTCATTCCAGAGGGACAGGGGAGAAAGCAATCAGCCCCAGCATTTT
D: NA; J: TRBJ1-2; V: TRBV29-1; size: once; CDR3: CSALSPYGYTF; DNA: TGCAGCGCCCTGTCCCCCTATGGCTACACCTTC
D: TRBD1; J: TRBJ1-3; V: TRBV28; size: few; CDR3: CASSLDTGGSGNTIYF; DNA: TGTGCCAGCAGTTTGGATACAGGGGGGTCCGGAAACACCATATATTTT
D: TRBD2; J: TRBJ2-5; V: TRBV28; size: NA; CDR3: CASSQGTSAETQYF; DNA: TGTGCCAGCAGTCAGGGGACTAGCGCGGAGACCCAGTACTTC
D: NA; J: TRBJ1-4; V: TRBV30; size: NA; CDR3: CAWSDITGSRTNEKLFF; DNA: TGTGCCTGGAGTGATATTACAGGGTCCAGGACTAATGAAAAACTGTTTTTT
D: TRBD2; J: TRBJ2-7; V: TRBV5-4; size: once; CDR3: CASSVYGTSPVSYEQYF; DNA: TGTGCCAGCAGCGTTTACGGGACTAGTCCAGTCTCCTACGAGCAGTACTTC
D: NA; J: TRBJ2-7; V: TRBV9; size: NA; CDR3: CASSADGGPSSYEQYF; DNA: TGTGCCAGCAGCGCCGATGGGGGCCCGAGCTCCTACGAGCAGTACTTC
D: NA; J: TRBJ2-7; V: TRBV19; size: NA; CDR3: CASSMGTGYTYEQYF; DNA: TGTGCCAGTAGTATGGGAACAGGGTATACCTACGAGCAGTACTTC
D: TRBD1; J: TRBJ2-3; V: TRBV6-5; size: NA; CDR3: CASPGTGTTDTQYF; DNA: TGTGCCAGCCCGGGGACAGGGACCACAGATACGCAGTATTTT
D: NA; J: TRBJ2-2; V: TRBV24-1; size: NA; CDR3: CATSAERWDTGELFF; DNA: TGTGCCACCAGTGCGGAGAGGTGGGACACCGGGGAGCTGTTTTTT
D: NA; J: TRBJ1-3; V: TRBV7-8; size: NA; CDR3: CASSLIGQISGNTIYF; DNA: TGTGCCAGCAGCTTAATAGGACAGATCTCTGGAAACACCATATATTTT